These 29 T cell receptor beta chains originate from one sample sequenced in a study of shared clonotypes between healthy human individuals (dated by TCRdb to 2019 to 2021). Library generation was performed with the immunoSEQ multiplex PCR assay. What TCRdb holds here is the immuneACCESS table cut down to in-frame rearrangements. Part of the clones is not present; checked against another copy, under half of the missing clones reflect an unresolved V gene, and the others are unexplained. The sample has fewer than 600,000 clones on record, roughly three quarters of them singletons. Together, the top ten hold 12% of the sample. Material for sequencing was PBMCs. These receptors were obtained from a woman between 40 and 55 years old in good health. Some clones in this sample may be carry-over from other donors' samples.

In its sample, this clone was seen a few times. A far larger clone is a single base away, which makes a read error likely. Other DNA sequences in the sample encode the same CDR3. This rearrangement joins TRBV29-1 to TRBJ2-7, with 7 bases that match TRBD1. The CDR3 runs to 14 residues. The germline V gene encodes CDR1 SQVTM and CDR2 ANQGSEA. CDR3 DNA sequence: TGCAGTGTTGACAGGGCTTTGAGCGTGGACGAGCAGTACTTC. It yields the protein CSVDRALSVDEQYF.

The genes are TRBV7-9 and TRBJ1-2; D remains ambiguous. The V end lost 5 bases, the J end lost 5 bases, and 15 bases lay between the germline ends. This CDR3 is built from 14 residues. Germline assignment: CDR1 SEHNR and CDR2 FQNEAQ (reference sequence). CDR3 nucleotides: TGTGCCAGCAGCCCCCCCCGGGGAAAATATGGCTACACCTTC. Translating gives CASSPPRGKYGYTF.

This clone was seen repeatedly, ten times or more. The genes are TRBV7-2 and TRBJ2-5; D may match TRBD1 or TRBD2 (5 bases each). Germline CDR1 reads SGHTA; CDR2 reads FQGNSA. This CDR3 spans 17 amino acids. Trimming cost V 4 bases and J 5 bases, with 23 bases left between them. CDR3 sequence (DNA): TGTGCCAGCAGCTACACCGGGACCCCATTACCCGGGGAGACCCAGTACTTC. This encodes CASSYTGTPLPGETQYF.

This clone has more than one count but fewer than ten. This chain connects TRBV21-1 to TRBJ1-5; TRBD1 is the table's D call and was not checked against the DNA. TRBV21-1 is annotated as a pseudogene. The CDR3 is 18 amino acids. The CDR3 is CASSTTGQRVYSNQPQHF. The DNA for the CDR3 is TGTGCCAGCAGCACCACGGGACAGCGTGTTTATAGCAATCAGCCCCAGCATTTT.

DNA for the CDR3: TGCAGCGTTAGGTCACTAGAGGGGGGGGATGAGCAGTTCTTC. It encodes CSVRSLEGGDEQFF. V is TRBV29-1 and J is TRBJ2-1, with D perhaps TRBD2 (7 bases). The V end lost 5 bases, the J end lost 8 bases, and 19 bases lay between the germline ends. CDR1 SQVTM and CDR2 ANQGSEA come from the germline V gene. CDR3 size: 14 residues.

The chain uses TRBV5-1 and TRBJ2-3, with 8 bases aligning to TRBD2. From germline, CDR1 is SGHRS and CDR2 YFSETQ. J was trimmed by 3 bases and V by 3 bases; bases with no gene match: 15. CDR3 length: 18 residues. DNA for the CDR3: TGCGCCAGCAGCTGGGGGCACGGACGGGAGGGTTGGACAGATACGCAGTATTTT. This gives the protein CASSWGHGREGWTDTQYF.

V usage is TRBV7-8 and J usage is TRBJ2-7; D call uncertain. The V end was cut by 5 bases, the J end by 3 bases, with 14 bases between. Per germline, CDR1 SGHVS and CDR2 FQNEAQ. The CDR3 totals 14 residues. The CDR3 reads CASSPTGRYYEQYF. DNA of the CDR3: TGTGCCAGCAGCCCGACCGGGCGATACTACGAGCAGTACTTC.

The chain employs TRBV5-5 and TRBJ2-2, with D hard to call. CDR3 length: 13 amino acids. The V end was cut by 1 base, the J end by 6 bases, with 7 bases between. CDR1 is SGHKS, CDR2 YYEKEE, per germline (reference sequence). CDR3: CASSLFFSGELFF. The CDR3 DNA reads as TGTGCCAGCAGCTTGTTTTTTTCCGGGGAGCTGTTTTTT.

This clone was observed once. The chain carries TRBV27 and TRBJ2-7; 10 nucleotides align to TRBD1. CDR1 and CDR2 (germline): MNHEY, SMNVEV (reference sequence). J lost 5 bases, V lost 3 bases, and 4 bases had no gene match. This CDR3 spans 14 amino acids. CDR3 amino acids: CASSFGTGVNEQYF. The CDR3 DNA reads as TGTGCCAGCAGTTTCGGGACAGGGGTTAACGAGCAGTACTTC.

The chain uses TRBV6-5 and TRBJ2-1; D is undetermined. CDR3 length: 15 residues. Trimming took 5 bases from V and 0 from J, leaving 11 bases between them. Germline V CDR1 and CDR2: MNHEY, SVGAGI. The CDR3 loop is CASSTNFVSYNEQFF. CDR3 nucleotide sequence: TGTGCCAGCAGTACCAATTTCGTCTCCTACAATGAGCAGTTCTTC.

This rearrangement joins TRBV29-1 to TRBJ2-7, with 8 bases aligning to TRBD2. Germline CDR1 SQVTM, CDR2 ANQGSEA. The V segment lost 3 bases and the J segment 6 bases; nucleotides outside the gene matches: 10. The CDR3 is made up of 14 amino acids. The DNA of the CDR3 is TGCAGCGTTGACCAGTTTTCCGCGGGAGGCGAGCAGTACTTC. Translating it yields CSVDQFSAGGEQYF.

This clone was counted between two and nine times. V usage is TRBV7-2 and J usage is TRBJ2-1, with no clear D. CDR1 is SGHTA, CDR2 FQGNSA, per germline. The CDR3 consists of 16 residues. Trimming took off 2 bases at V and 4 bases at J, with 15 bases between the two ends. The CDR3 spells CASSLYSRVSYNEQFF. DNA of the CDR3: TGTGCCAGCAGCTTATATTCCCGAGTTTCTTACAATGAGCAGTTCTTC.

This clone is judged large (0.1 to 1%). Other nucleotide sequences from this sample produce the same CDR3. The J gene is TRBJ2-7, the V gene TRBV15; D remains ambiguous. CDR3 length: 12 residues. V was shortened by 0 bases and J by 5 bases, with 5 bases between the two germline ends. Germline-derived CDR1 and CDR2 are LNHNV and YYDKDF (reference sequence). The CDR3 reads CATSRDEDEQYF. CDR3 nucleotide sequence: TGTGCCACCAGCAGAGATGAGGACGAGCAGTACTTC.

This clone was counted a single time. The chain's CDR3 is CASSTRTGGTEAFF. The CDR3 nucleotides are TGTGCCAGCAGCACGCGGACAGGTGGGACTGAAGCTTTCTTT. J is TRBJ1-1 and V is TRBV7-2; 7 bases map to TRBD1. The V and J ends lost 5 bases and 5 bases, in that order; junction bases with no gene match: 8. Per germline, CDR1 SGHTA and CDR2 FQGNSA. The CDR3 spans 14 residues.

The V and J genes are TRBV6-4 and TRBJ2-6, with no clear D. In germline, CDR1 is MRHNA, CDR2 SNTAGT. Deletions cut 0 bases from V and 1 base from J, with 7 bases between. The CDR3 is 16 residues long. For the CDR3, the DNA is TGTGCCAGCAGTGACTCGACGGTTTCTGGGGCCAACGTCCTGACTTTC. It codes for CASSDSTVSGANVLTF.

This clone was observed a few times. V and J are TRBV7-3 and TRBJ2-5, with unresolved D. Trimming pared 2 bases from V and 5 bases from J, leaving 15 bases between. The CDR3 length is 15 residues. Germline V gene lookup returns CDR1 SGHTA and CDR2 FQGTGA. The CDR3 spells CASSLFGNPQETQYF. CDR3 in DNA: TGTGCCAGCAGCTTATTTGGGAATCCTCAGGAGACCCAGTACTTC.

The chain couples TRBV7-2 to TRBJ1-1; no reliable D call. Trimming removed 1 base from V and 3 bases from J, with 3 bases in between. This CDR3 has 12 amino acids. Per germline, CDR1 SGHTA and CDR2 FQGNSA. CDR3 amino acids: CASSLDDTEAFF. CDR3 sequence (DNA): TGTGCCAGCAGCTTAGATGACACTGAAGCTTTCTTT.

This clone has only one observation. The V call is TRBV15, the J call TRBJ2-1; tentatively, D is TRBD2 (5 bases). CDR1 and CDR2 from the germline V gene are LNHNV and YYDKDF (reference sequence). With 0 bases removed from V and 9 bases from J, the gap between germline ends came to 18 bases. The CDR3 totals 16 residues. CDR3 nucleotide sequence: TGTGCCACCAGCAGAGATACCTCCGGCGGGCCGGGTGAGCAGTTCTTC. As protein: CATSRDTSGGPGEQFF.

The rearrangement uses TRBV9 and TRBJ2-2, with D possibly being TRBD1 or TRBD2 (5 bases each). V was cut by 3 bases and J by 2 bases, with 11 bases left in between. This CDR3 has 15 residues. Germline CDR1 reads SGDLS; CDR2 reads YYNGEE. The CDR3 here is CASSARDQNTGELFF. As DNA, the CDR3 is TGTGCCAGCAGCGCGAGGGACCAAAACACCGGGGAGCTGTTTTTT. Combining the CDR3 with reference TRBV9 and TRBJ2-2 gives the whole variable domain DSGVTQTPKHLITATGQRVTLRCSPRSGDLSVYWYQQSLDQGLQFLIQYYNGEERAKGNILERFSAQQFPDLHSELNLSSLELGDSALYFCASSARDQNTGELFFGEGSRLTVL.

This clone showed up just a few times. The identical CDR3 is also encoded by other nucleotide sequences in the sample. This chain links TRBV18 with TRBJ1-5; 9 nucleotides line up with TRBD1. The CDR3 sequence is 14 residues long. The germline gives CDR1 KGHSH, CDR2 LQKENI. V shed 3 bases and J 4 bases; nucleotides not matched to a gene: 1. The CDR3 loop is CASSPDRGNQPQHF. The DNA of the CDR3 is TGTGCCAGCTCACCGGACAGGGGTAATCAGCCCCAGCATTTT.

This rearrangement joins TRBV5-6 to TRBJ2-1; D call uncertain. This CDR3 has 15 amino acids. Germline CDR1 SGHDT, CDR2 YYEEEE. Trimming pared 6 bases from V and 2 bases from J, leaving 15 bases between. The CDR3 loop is CASTLGQWAYNEQFF. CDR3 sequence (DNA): TGTGCCAGCACCCTTGGTCAGTGGGCCTACAATGAGCAGTTCTTC.

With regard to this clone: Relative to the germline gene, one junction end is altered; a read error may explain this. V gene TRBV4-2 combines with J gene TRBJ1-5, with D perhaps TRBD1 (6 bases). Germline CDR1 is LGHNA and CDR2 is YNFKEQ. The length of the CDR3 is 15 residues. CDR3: CASGQDEGGHQPQHF. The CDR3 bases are TGTGCCAGCGGCCAAGATGAGGGGGGCCATCAGCCCCAGCATTTC.

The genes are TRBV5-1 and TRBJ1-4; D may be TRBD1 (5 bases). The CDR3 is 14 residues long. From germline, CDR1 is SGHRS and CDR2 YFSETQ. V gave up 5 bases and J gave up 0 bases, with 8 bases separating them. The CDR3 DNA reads TGCGCCAGCAGTGAAGGGGCAACTAATGAAAAACTGTTTTTT. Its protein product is CASSEGATNEKLFF.

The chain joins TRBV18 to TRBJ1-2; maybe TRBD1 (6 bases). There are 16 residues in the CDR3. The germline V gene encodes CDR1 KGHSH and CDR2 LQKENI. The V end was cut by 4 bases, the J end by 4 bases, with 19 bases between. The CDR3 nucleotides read TGTGCCAGCTCACGGGACTCACAGGGAGGAGGCTATGGCTACACCTTC. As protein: CASSRDSQGGGYGYTF.

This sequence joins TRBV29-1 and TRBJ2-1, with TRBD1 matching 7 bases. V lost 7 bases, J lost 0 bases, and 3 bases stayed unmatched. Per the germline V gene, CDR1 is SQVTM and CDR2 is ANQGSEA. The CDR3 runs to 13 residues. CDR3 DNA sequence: TGCAGCGGGGGGACAGACTCCTACAATGAGCAGTTCTTC. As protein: CSGGTDSYNEQFF.

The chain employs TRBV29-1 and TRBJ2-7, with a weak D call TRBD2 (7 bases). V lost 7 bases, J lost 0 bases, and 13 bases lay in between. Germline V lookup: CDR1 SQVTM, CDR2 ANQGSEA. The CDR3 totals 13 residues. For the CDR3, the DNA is TGCAGCGCTGGGGGAGGGGGCTCCTACGAGCAGTACTTC. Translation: CSAGGGGSYEQYF.

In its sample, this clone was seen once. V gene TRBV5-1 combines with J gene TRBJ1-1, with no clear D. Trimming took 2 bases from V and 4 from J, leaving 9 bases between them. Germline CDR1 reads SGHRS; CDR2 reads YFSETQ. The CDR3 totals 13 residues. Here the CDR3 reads CASSFDLGTEAFF. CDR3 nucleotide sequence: TGCGCCAGCAGCTTTGACCTAGGCACTGAAGCTTTCTTT. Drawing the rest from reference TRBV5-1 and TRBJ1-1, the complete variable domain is KAGVTQTPRYLIKTRGQQVTLSCSPISGHRSVSWYQQTPGQGLQFLFEYFSETQRNKGNFPGRFSGRQFSNSRSEMNVSTLELGDSALYLCASSFDLGTEAFFGQGTRLTVV.

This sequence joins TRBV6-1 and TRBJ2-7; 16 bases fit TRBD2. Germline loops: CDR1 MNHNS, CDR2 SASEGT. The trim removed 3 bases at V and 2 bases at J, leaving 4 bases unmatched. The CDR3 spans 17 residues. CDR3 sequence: CASSDGTSGRDTYEQYF. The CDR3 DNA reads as TGTGCCAGCAGTGACGGGACTAGCGGGAGGGATACCTACGAGCAGTACTTC.

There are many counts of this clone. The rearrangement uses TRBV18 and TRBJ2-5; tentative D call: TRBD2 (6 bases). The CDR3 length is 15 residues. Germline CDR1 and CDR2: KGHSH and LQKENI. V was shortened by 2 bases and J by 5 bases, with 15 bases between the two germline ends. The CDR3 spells CASSPFSSERETQYF. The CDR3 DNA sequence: TGTGCCAGCTCACCATTTTCTAGCGAGAGGGAGACCCAGTACTTC.